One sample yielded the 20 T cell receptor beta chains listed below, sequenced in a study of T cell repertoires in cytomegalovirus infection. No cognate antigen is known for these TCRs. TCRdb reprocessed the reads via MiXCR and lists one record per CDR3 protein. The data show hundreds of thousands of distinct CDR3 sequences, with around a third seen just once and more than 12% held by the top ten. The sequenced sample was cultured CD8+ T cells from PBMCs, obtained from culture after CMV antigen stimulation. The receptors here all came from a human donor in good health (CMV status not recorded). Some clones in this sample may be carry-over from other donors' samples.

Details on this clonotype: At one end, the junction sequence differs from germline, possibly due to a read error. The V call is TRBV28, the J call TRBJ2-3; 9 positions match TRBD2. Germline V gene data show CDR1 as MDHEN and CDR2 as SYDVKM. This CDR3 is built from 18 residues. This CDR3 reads CVSSLPNWRGGRTDTQYF. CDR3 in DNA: TGTGTCAGCAGTTTACCGAACTGGCGGGGGGGCCGAACAGATACGCAGTATTTT.

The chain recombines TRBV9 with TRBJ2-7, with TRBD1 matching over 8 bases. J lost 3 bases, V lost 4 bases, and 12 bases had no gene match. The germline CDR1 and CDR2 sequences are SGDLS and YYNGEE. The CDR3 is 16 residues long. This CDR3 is CASSTNQMGQDYEQYF. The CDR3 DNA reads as TGTGCCAGCAGCACGAACCAGATGGGACAGGACTACGAGCAGTACTTC.

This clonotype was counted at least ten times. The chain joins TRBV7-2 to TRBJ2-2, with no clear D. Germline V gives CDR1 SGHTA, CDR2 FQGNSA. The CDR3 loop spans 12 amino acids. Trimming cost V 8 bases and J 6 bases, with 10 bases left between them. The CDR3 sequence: CASSGGSGELFF. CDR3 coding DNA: TGTGCCAGCTCCGGTGGGTCCGGGGAGCTGTTTTTT.

The CDR3 is CATVGASGALTYNEQFF. The CDR3, as DNA: TGTGCCACCGTGGGGGCTAGCGGGGCCCTAACCTACAATGAGCAGTTCTTC. The genes are TRBV7-3 and TRBJ2-1; 9 nucleotides match TRBD2. V shed 10 bases, J shed 2 bases, and the junction held 15 bases outside the gene matches. The CDR3 length is 17 residues. The germline CDR1 and CDR2 sequences are SGHTA and FQGTGA. Supplemented by reference TRBV7-3 and TRBJ2-1, the full variable domain reads GAGVSQTPSNKVTEKGKYVELRCDPISGHTALYWYRQSLGQGPEFLIYFQGTGAADDSGLPNDRFFAVRPEGSVSTLKIQRTERGDSAVYLCATVGASGALTYNEQFFGPGTRLTVL.

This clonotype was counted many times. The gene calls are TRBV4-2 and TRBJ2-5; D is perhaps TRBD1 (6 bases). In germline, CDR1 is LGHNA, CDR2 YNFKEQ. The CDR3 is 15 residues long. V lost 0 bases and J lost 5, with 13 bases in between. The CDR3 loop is CASSQDPRGGETQYF. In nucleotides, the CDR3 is TGTGCCAGCAGCCAAGATCCCAGGGGCGGTGAGACCCAGTACTTC.

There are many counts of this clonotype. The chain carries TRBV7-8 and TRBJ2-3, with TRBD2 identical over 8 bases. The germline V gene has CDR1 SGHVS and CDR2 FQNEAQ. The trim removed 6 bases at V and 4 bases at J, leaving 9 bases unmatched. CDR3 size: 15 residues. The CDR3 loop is CASSPLGGGSDTQYF. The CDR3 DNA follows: TGTGCCAGCAGTCCTCTGGGCGGGGGGTCAGATACGCAGTATTTT.

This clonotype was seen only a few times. In DNA, the CDR3 is TGCAGTGCTAGAGAGCCGATGATCTCACGCCGGGAGACCCAGTACTTC. This gives the protein CSAREPMISRRETQYF. The rearrangement joins TRBV20-1 to TRBJ2-5; D gene uncertain. Germline assignment: CDR1 DFQATT and CDR2 SNEGSKA (reference sequence). Deletions cut 0 bases from V and 5 bases from J, with 19 bases between. CDR3 length: 16 amino acids.

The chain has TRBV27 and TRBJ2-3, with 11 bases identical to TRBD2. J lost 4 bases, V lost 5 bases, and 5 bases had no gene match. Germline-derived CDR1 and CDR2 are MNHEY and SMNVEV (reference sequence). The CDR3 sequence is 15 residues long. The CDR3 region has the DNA TGTGCCAGCAGTCTTAGCGGGGGGGTTGCAGATACGCAGTATTTT. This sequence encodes CASSLSGGVADTQYF.

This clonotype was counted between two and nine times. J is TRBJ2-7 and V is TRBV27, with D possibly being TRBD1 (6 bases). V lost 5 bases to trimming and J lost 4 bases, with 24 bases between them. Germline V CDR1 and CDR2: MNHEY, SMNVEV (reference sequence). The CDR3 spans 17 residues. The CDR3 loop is CASSPNLPGAPGYEQYF. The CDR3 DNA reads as TGTGCCAGCAGTCCCAATCTCCCAGGGGCACCGGGGTACGAGCAGTACTTC.

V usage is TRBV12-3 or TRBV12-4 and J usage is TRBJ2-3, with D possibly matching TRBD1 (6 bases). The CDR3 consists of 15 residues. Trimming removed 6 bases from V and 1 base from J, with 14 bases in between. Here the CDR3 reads CASSQQGMGTDTQYF. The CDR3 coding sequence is TGTGCCAGCAGCCAACAGGGTATGGGCACAGATACGCAGTATTTT.

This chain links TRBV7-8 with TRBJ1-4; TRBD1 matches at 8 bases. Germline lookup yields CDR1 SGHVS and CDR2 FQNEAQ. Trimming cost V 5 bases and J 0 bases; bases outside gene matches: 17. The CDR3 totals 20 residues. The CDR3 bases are TGTGCCAGCAGCCCAAGACAGGGGCGGACCCCCAGTACAACTAATGAAAAACTGTTTTTT. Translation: CASSPRQGRTPSTTNEKLFF.

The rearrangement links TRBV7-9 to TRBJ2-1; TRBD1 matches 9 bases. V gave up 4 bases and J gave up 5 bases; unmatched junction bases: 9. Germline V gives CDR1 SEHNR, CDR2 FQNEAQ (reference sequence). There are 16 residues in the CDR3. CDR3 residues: CASSSSSGQGDNEQFF. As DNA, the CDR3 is TGTGCCAGCAGCTCCAGTTCGGGACAGGGCGACAATGAGCAGTTCTTC.

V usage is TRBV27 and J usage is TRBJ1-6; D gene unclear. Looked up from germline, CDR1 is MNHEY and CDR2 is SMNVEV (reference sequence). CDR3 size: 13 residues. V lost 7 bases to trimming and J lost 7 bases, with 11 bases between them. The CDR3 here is CASTGSGNSPLHF. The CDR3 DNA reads TGTGCCAGCACTGGATCGGGGAATTCACCCCTCCACTTT.

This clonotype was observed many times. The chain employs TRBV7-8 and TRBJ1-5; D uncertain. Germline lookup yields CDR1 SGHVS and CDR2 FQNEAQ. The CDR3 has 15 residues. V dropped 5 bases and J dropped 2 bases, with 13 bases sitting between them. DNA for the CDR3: TGTGCCAGCAGCCCCGGAGGTGTTGGCAATCAGCCCCAGCATTTT. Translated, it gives CASSPGGVGNQPQHF.

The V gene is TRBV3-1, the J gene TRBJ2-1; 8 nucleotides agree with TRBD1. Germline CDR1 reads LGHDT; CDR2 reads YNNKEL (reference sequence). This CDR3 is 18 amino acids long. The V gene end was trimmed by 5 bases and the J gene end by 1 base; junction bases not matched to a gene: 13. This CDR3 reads CASSGSTGEERSYNEQFF. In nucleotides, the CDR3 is TGTGCCAGCAGCGGATCGACAGGGGAGGAGAGGTCCTACAATGAGCAGTTCTTC.

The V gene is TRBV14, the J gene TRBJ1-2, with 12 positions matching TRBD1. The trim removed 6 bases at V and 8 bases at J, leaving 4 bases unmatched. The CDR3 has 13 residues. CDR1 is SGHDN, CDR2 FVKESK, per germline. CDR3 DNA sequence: TGTGCCAGCAGTCTGGGACAGGGGGCCGGCTACACCTTC. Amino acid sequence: CASSLGQGAGYTF.

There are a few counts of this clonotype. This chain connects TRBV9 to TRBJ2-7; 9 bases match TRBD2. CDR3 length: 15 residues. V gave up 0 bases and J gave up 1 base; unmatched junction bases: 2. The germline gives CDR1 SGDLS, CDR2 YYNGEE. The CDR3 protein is CASSVALAGSYEQYF. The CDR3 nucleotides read TGTGCCAGCAGCGTAGCCCTAGCGGGGTCCTACGAGCAGTACTTC.

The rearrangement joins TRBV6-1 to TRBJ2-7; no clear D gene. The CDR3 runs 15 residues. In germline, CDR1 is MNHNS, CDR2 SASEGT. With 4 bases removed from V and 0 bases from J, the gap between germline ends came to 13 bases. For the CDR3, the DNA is TGTGCCAGCAGTGTGCTGCCGATTAGCTCCTACGAGCAGTACGTC. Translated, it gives CASSVLPISSYEQYV.

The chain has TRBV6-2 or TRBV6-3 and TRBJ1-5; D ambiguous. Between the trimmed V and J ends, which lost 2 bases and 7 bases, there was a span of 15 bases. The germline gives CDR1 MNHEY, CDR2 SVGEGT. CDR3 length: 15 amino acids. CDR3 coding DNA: TGTGCCAGCAGTTACGGAAGAGGGTTCCGCCAGCCCCAGCATTTT. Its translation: CASSYGRGFRQPQHF.

The chain's CDR3 is CATSDLTGNEAFF. Here the CDR3 DNA reads TGTGCCACCAGTGATCTGACAGGTAATGAAGCTTTCTTT. The chain carries TRBV24-1 and TRBJ1-1; perhaps TRBD1 as D (6 bases). CDR1 is KGHDR and CDR2 is SFDVKD in the germline V gene. V gave up 3 bases and J gave up 7 bases, with 11 bases separating them. The CDR3 loop spans 13 amino acids.